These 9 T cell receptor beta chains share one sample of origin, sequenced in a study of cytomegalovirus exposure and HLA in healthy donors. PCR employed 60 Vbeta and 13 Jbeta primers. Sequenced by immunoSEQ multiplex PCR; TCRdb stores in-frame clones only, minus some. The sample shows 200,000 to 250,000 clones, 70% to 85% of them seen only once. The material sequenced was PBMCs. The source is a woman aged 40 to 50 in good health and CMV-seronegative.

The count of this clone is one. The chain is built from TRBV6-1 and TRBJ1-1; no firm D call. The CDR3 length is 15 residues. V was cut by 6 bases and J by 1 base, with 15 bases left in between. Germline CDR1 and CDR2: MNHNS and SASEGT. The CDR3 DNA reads TGTGCCAGCAGCCGCGGTAGAGGGAGGAACACTGAAGCTTTCTTT. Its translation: CASSRGRGRNTEAFF.

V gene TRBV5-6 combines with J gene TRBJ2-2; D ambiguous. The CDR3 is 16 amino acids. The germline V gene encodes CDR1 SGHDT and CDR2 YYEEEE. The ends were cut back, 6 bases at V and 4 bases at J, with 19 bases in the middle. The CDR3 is CASNRGPQLFTGELFF. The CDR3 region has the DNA TGTGCCAGCAACCGCGGTCCGCAGCTTTTCACCGGGGAGCTGTTTTTT.

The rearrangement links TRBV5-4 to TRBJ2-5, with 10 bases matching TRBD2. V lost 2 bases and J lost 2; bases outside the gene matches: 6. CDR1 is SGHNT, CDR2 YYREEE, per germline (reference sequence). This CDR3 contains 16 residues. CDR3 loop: CASSFKRGGPQETQYF. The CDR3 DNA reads TGTGCCAGCAGCTTCAAGCGGGGGGGGCCACAAGAGACCCAGTACTTC.

CDR3 bases: TGTGCCAGCAGAGTGGGACTAGCGGGGGGGAACACCGGGGAGCTGTTTTTT. Its translation: CASRVGLAGGNTGELFF. The chain couples TRBV5-4 to TRBJ2-2; 15 positions agree with TRBD2. This CDR3 has 17 residues. CDR1 and CDR2 (germline): SGHNT, YYREEE (reference sequence). V was pared by 5 bases and J by 1 base, with 3 bases of the junction left unmatched.

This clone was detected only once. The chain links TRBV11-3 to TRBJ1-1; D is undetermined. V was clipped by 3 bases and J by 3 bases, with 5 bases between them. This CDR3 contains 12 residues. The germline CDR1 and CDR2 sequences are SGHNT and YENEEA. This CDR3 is CASSLSYTEAFF. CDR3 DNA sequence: TGTGCCAGCAGCTTGTCATACACTGAAGCTTTCTTT. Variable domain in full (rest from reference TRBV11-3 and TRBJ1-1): EAGVVQSPRYKIIEKKQPVAFWCNPISGHNTLYWYLQNLGQGPELLIRYENEEAVDDSQLPKDRFSAERLKGVDSTLKIQPAELGDSAVYLCASSLSYTEAFFGQGTRLTVV.

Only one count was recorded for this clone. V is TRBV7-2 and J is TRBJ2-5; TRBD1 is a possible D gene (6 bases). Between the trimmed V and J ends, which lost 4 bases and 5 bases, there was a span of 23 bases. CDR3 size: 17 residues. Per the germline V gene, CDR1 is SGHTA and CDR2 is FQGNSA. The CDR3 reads CASSSGELQGVRETQYF. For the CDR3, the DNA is TGTGCCAGCAGCTCGGGTGAATTACAGGGTGTTCGGGAGACCCAGTACTTC.

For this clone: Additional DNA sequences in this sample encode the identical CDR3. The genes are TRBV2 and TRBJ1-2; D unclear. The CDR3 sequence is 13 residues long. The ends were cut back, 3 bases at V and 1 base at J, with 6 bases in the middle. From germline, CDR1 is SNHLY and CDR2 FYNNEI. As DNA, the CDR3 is TGTGCCAGCAGTGACCGTAGTAACTATGGCTACACCTTC. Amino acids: CASSDRSNYGYTF.

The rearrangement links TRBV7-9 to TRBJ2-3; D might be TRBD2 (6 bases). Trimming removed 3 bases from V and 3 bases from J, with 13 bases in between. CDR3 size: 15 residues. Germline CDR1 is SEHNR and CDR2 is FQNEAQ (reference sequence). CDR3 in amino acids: CASSLWLAATDTQYF. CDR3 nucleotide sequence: TGTGCCAGCAGCTTGTGGTTAGCGGCGACAGATACGCAGTATTTT.

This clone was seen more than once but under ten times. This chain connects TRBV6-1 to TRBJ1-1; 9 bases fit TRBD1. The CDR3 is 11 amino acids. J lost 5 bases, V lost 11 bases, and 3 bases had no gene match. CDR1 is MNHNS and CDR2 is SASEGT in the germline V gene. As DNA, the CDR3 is TGTGCCGTACAGGGGGCAACTGAAGCTTTCTTT. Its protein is CAVQGATEAFF.